These 28 T cell receptor beta chains were sequenced from one sample in a study of shared clonotypes between healthy human individuals. Assay: immunoSEQ multiplex PCR; the TCRdb copy retains only in-frame clones and omits some. The table includes about 2 million clones, about 95% detected once. Positive CCR7 selection of CD45RO-negative cells yielded the naive CD8 cells, and terminally differentiated effector memory CD45RA+ cells were excluded. The sample consisted of naive CD8+ T cells sorted from blood. The source is a man aged 18 to 29 in good health.

The chain joins TRBV2 to TRBJ2-3; D unclear. Per germline, CDR1 SNHLY and CDR2 FYNNEI. Trimming pared 7 bases from V and 0 bases from J, leaving 11 bases between. The CDR3 length is 14 residues. CDR3 sequence: CASMDDRSTDTQYF. Written as DNA, the CDR3 is TGTGCCAGCATGGACGACCGAAGCACAGATACGCAGTATTTT.

For this clone: Within the sample, other DNA sequences also encode this same CDR3. V usage is TRBV27 and J usage is TRBJ2-2; the D is unclear. This CDR3 has 13 amino acids. The germline gives CDR1 MNHEY, CDR2 SMNVEV (reference sequence). With 2 bases removed from V and 8 bases from J, the gap between germline ends came to 9 bases. CDR3 bases: TGTGCCAGCAGTTTAGGCAGGACGGGGGAGCTGTTTTTT. Its translation: CASSLGRTGELFF.

A word on this clone: The same CDR3 is also encoded by other DNA sequences in this sample. V and J are TRBV18 and TRBJ2-7; TRBD1 matches at 9 bases. The V gene end was trimmed by 6 bases and the J gene end by 2 bases; junction bases not matched to a gene: 2. The V gene's germline CDR1 is KGHSH and CDR2 LQKENI. The CDR3 covers 13 residues. The CDR3 protein is CASSGTGTYEQYF. In DNA, the CDR3 is TGTGCCAGCTCCGGGACAGGGACCTACGAGCAGTACTTC.

The chain links TRBV10-3 to TRBJ1-2; a possible D gene is TRBD1 (5 bases). The length of the CDR3 is 13 residues. Looked up from germline, CDR1 is ENHRY and CDR2 is SYGVKD. Trimming removed 0 bases at V and 6 bases at J, with 8 bases between. Written as DNA, the CDR3 is TGTGCCATCAGTGAGTCTAGGGGTGATGGCTACACCTTC. This sequence encodes CAISESRGDGYTF.

V gene TRBV7-8 combines with J gene TRBJ1-5; D is unresolved. Looked up from germline, CDR1 is SGHVS and CDR2 is FQNEAQ. Trimming left V 1 base short and J 0 bases short, with 7 bases between. This CDR3 is 15 amino acids long. This CDR3 reads CASSLGHYSNQPQHF. CDR3 sequence (DNA): TGTGCCAGCAGCTTAGGGCATTATAGCAATCAGCCCCAGCATTTT.

This chain uses TRBV11-3 with TRBJ1-5, with D possibly TRBD1 on 5 matching bases. Germline CDR1 is SGHNT and CDR2 is YENEEA. The CDR3 totals 14 residues. V was clipped by 3 bases and J by 2 bases, with 8 bases between them. The chain's CDR3 is CASSLTECNQPQHF. The CDR3 DNA sequence: TGTGCCAGCAGCTTGACAGAATGCAATCAGCCCCAGCATTTT.

The chain is built from TRBV27 and TRBJ1-1; D remains ambiguous. This CDR3 spans 14 amino acids. The V gene lost 3 bases and the J gene lost 4 bases, with 12 bases spanning the gap. Germline-derived CDR1 and CDR2 are MNHEY and SMNVEV (reference sequence). The chain's CDR3 is CASSFSQFGTEAFF. CDR3 in DNA: TGTGCCAGCAGTTTTTCCCAGTTCGGCACTGAAGCTTTCTTT.

J is TRBJ2-7 and V is TRBV11-2; D uncertain. The CDR3 contains 13 residues. Trimming removed 1 base at V and 3 bases at J, with 7 bases between. Germline V CDR1 and CDR2: SGHAT, FQNNGV. The CDR3 DNA is TGTGCCAGCAGCTTAGCTGAAAACTACGAGCAGTACTTC. It is translated as CASSLAENYEQYF.

The rearrangement links TRBV29-1 to TRBJ2-7; D assignment may be TRBD1 or TRBD2 (5 bases each). The CDR3 runs to 10 residues. The V gene lost 6 bases and the J gene lost 7 bases, with 10 bases spanning the gap. Looked up from germline, CDR1 is SQVTM and CDR2 is ANQGSEA. DNA for the CDR3: TGCAGCGTGAGAGAGGGGGAGCAGTACTTC. Translating gives CSVREGEQYF.

This sequence joins TRBV6-5 and TRBJ1-1; possible D gene TRBD1, 5 bases. Germline V gives CDR1 MNHEY, CDR2 SVGAGI. CDR3 length: 13 amino acids. The ends were cut back, 1 base at V and 3 bases at J, with 6 bases in the middle. CDR3 DNA sequence: TGTGCCAGCAGTTACTGGGACGACACTGAAGCTTTCTTT. It translates to CASSYWDDTEAFF.

This chain uses TRBV27 with TRBJ1-4, with D perhaps TRBD1 (6 bases). The CDR3 spans 14 residues. Trimming removed 6 bases from V and 8 bases from J, with 16 bases in between. Germline lookup yields CDR1 MNHEY and CDR2 SMNVEV (reference sequence). In DNA form, the CDR3 reads TGTGCCAGCAGCGCAGGGGCCTCTCTAGAAAAACTGTTTTTT. It yields the protein CASSAGASLEKLFF.

V gene TRBV18 combines with J gene TRBJ2-2; D remains ambiguous. This CDR3 has 15 amino acids. From germline, CDR1 is KGHSH and CDR2 LQKENI. The ends were cut back, 3 bases at V and 5 bases at J, with 13 bases in the middle. The CDR3: CASSPDGYFTGELFF. CDR3 in DNA: TGTGCCAGCTCACCCGACGGCTACTTTACCGGGGAGCTGTTTTTT.

The V and J genes are TRBV11-2 and TRBJ1-6; weak D call: TRBD1 (6 bases). The CDR3 has 15 amino acids. Trimming removed 4 bases from V and 9 bases from J, with 16 bases in between. The germline V gene encodes CDR1 SGHAT and CDR2 FQNNGV. This CDR3 reads CASSSRDKLGSPLHF. In DNA, the CDR3 is TGTGCCAGCAGCTCCCGGGACAAACTGGGTTCACCCCTCCACTTT.

The chain joins TRBV4-1 to TRBJ2-2; no reliable D call. Germline CDR1 MGHRA, CDR2 YSYEKL. V was clipped by 8 bases and J by 4 bases, with 8 bases between them. The CDR3 is 12 amino acids. CDR3 DNA: TGCGCCAGCCTTACGTTCACCGGGGAGCTGTTTTTT. Translated: CASLTFTGELFF.

This clone has a handful of counts. It may be a read error: a sequence one base away is much more abundant. The same CDR3 is also encoded by other DNA sequences in this sample. The J gene is TRBJ2-7, the V gene TRBV2; D remains unclear. Trimming stripped 1 base from V and 2 bases from J, with 6 bases between. CDR1 and CDR2 from the germline V gene are SNHLY and FYNNEI. The CDR3 consists of 13 residues. The CDR3 DNA is TGTGCCAGCAGTGAAGGGGTGGCCTACGAGCAGTACTTC. Amino acids: CASSEGVAYEQYF.

Only one count was recorded for this clone. The V gene is TRBV5-4, the J gene TRBJ1-2; no firm D call. The CDR3 covers 19 residues. Trimming cost V 2 bases and J 3 bases, with 26 bases left between them. The V gene's germline CDR1 is SGHNT and CDR2 YYREEE (reference sequence). CDR3 loop: CASSFGSIPSPGGDYGYTF. The CDR3 DNA reads as TGTGCCAGCAGCTTTGGATCCATCCCGTCCCCGGGCGGTGACTATGGCTACACCTTC.

This clone was detected once. Other DNA variants within this sample encode the same CDR3. The V gene is TRBV27, the J gene TRBJ1-5, with a weak D call TRBD1 (5 bases). V was clipped by 5 bases and J by 2 bases, with 16 bases between them. CDR3 size: 16 residues. Germline assignment: CDR1 MNHEY and CDR2 SMNVEV (reference sequence). The DNA for the CDR3 is TGTGCCAGCAGTCCCCTCGGGGGGGGAGGCAATCAGCCCCAGCATTTT. It is translated as CASSPLGGGGNQPQHF.

This clone was counted once. The sample carries other DNA sequences with the same CDR3. The rearrangement joins TRBV9 to TRBJ1-1; possible D gene TRBD1, 5 bases. In germline, CDR1 is SGDLS, CDR2 YYNGEE. V lost 0 bases and J lost 4, with 10 bases in between. This CDR3 is built from 14 residues. CDR3 in amino acids: CASSVEGEGTEAFF. The CDR3 DNA reads TGTGCCAGCAGCGTAGAAGGGGAGGGCACTGAAGCTTTCTTT.

This sequence joins TRBV4-1 and TRBJ2-7; D unresolved. The germline V and J ends were trimmed by 0 bases and 2 bases, with 11 bases remaining between them. The CDR3 has 15 residues. Germline assignment: CDR1 MGHRA and CDR2 YSYEKL. CDR3 in DNA: TGCGCCAGCAGCCAAGAGGTAGAGAGCCCCTACGAGCAGTACTTC. It specifies CASSQEVESPYEQYF.

On this clone: The sample carries other DNA sequences with the same CDR3. This chain joins TRBV7-9 and TRBJ2-3; tentative D call: TRBD2 (6 bases). Germline V CDR1 and CDR2: SEHNR, FQNEAQ (reference sequence). V gave up 5 bases and J gave up 6 bases, with 9 bases separating them. The CDR3 contains 12 residues. The CDR3 DNA follows: TGTGCCAGCAGCCCCGGGAGCGATACGCAGTATTTT. This codes for CASSPGSDTQYF.

This clone has only one observation. V gene TRBV5-4 combines with J gene TRBJ2-5; either TRBD1 or TRBD2 may fit D (5 bases each). The CDR3 has 13 amino acids. Trimming left V 3 bases short and J 4 bases short, with 10 bases between. From germline, CDR1 is SGHNT and CDR2 YYREEE (reference sequence). The CDR3 bases are TGTGCCAGCAGCTCAACAGGAGGAGAGACCCAGTACTTC. It yields the protein CASSSTGGETQYF.

The chain employs TRBV11-2 and TRBJ2-7, with a tentative D call TRBD1 (5 bases). CDR1 is SGHAT and CDR2 is FQNNGV in the germline V gene. V was pared by 5 bases and J by 3 bases, with 11 bases between. This CDR3 contains 13 residues. The CDR3 reads CASSPAQGYEQYF. The CDR3 DNA reads as TGTGCCAGCAGCCCGGCGCAGGGCTACGAGCAGTACTTC. The whole variable domain, filled in from reference TRBV11-2 and TRBJ2-7, reads EAGVAQSPRYKIIEKRQSVAFWCNPISGHATLYWYQQILGQGPKLLIQFQNNGVVDDSQLPKDRFSAERLKGVDSTLKIQPAKLEDSAVYLCASSPAQGYEQYFGPGTRLTVT.

As concerns this clone: The same CDR3 is also encoded by other DNA sequences in this sample. The chain links TRBV7-2 to TRBJ2-7, with D possibly TRBD1 on 6 matching bases. Trimming removed 1 base from V and 1 base from J, with 8 bases in between. The CDR3 consists of 14 residues. Germline V lookup: CDR1 SGHTA, CDR2 FQGNSA. The DNA for the CDR3 is TGTGCCAGCAGCTTAGTGGACAGATCCTACGAGCAGTACTTC. Its protein is CASSLVDRSYEQYF.

The chain is built from TRBV2 and TRBJ1-2; D is unresolved. CDR3 size: 15 residues. V lost 6 bases and J lost 6, with 20 bases in between. Germline CDR1 reads SNHLY; CDR2 reads FYNNEI. CDR3 nucleotides: TGTGCCAGCAGCCCTTCACGCACAGCGAACCATGGCTACACCTTC. Translated, it gives CASSPSRTANHGYTF.

This chain connects TRBV7-9 to TRBJ1-6; TRBD1 matches 10 bases. The V gene's germline CDR1 is SEHNR and CDR2 FQNEAQ (reference sequence). The CDR3 has 19 amino acids. V lost 1 base to trimming and J lost 0 bases; unmatched junction nucleotides: 6. The CDR3 region is CASSLEGQGPSSYNSPLHF. The DNA for the CDR3 is TGTGCCAGCAGCTTAGAGGGACAGGGGCCCAGCTCCTATAATTCACCCCTCCACTTT. Drawing the rest from reference TRBV7-9 and TRBJ1-6, the complete variable domain is DTGVSQNPRHKITKRGQNVTFRCDPISEHNRLYWYRQTLGQGPEFLTYFQNEAQLEKSRLLSDRFSAERPKGSFSTLEIQRTEQGDSAMYLCASSLEGQGPSSYNSPLHFGNGTRLTVT.

The rearrangement uses TRBV27 and TRBJ1-5; D perhaps matches TRBD1 (5 bases). Germline CDR1 reads MNHEY; CDR2 reads SMNVEV (reference sequence). The CDR3 runs 15 residues. V was trimmed by 4 bases and J by 4 bases, leaving 14 bases between them. CDR3 region: CASSSGVGGNQPQHF. The DNA of the CDR3 is TGTGCCAGCAGTTCGGGGGTGGGTGGGAATCAGCCCCAGCATTTT.

The chain joins TRBV2 to TRBJ2-7; 9 bases line up with TRBD1. The CDR3 consists of 13 residues. Germline values: CDR1 SNHLY, CDR2 FYNNEI. Trimming cost V 7 bases and J 6 bases; bases outside gene matches: 7. The DNA for the CDR3 is TGTGCCAGCACGGGACAGGGTTCAGGCGAGCAGTACTTC. It translates to CASTGQGSGEQYF.

This clone has only one observation. The rearrangement uses TRBV9 and TRBJ2-3; D is ambiguous. The length of the CDR3 is 13 residues. V was clipped by 4 bases and J by 5 bases, with 11 bases between them. CDR1 is SGDLS and CDR2 is YYNGEE in the germline V gene. CDR3 protein: CASSPPWGDTQYF. The DNA of the CDR3 is TGTGCCAGCAGCCCTCCTTGGGGAGATACGCAGTATTTT.